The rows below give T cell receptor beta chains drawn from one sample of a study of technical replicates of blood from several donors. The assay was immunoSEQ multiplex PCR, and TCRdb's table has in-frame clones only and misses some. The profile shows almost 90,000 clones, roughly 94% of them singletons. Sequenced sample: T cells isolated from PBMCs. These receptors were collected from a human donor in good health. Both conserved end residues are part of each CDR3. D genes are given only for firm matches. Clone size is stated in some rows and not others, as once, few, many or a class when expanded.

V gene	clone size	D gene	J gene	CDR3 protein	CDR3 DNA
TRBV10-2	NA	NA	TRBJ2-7	CASRASRSSYEQYF	TGCGCCAGCCGGGCTAGCCGGAGCTCCTACGAGCAGTACTTC
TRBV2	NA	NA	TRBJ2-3	CAARQETDTQYF	TGTGCCGCTCGACAGGAGACAGATACGCAGTATTTT
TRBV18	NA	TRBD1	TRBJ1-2	CASSPRDSTYGYTF	TGTGCCAGCTCACCACGGGACAGCACCTATGGCTACACCTTC
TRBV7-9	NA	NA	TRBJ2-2	CASSLTGSAGELFF	TGTGCCAGCAGCTTAACAGGGTCGGCCGGGGAGCTGTTTTTT
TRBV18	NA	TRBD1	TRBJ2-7	CASSPPSWTGGAYEQYF	TGTGCCAGCTCACCACCGTCATGGACAGGGGGCGCCTACGAGCAGTACTTC
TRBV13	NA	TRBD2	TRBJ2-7	CASSPLLAGGPTRSSYEQYF	TGTGCCAGCAGCCCCCTACTAGCGGGAGGGCCTACACGCTCCTCCTACGAGCAGTACTTC
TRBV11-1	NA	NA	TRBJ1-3	CASSLELSGTSGNTIYF	TGTGCCAGCAGCCTGGAGCTTAGCGGTACCTCTGGAAACACCATATATTTT
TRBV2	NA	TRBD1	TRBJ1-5	CASKDRGHQPQHF	TGTGCCAGTAAGGACAGGGGACATCAGCCCCAGCATTTT
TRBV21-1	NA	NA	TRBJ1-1	CASSKGQGSTEAFF	TGTGCCAGCAGCAAAGGCCAGGGAAGCACTGAAGCTTTCTTT
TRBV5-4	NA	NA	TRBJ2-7	CASSIKQGKEGEQYF	TGTGCCAGCAGCATAAAACAGGGGAAGGAGGGCGAGCAGTACTTC
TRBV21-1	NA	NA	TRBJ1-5	CASSPLSGTGVNQPQHF	TGTGCCAGCAGCCCATTATCCGGGACAGGGGTCAATCAGCCCCAGCATTTT
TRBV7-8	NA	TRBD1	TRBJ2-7	CASSSGTGGRYEQYF	TGTGCCAGCAGCTCCGGGACAGGGGGCCGTTACGAGCAGTACTTC
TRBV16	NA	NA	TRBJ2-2	CASSQIGSGYTGELFF	TGTGCCAGCAGCCAAATAGGCTCGGGTTACACCGGGGAGCTGTTTTTT
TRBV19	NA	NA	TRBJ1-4	CASSSRGAATNEKLFF	TGTGCCAGTAGTAGTCGGGGAGCCGCAACTAATGAAAAACTGTTTTTT
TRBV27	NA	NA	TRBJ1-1	CASSLVAGANTEAFF	TGTGCCAGCAGTTTGGTCGCGGGGGCCAACACTGAAGCTTTCTTT
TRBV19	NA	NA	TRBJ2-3	CASSIDGEAIDTQYF	TGTGCCAGTAGTATAGACGGGGAGGCGATAGATACGCAGTATTTT
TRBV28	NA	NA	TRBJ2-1	CATRAASSYNEQFF	TGTGCCACCCGAGCGGCAAGCTCCTACAATGAGCAGTTCTTC
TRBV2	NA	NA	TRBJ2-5	CASRETGRETQYF	TGTGCCAGCAGAGAAACAGGTCGAGAGACCCAGTACTTC
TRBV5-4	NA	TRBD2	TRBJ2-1	CASSSPTSGRENNEQFF	TGTGCCAGCAGCTCACCGACTAGCGGGAGGGAAAACAATGAGCAGTTCTTC
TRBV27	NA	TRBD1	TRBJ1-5	CASSLGQGNQPQHF	TGTGCCAGCAGTCTAGGACAGGGGAATCAGCCCCAGCATTTT
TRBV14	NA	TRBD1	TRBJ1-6	CASSLSGTALGPLHF	TGTGCCAGCAGCCTTTCCGGGACAGCCCTAGGCCCCCTCCACTTT
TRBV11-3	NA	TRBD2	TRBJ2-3	CAAGGVDTDTQYF	TGTGCCGCCGGGGGGGTTGACACAGATACGCAGTATTTT
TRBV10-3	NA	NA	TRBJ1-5	CAISDRGGDQPQHF	TGTGCCATCAGTGACCGGGGAGGCGATCAGCCCCAGCATTTT
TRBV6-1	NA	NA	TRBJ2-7	CASSEDNSYEQYF	TGTGCCAGCAGTGAAGACAATTCCTACGAGCAGTACTTC
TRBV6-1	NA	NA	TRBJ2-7	CASSEIGQGYEQYF	TGTGCCAGCAGTGAAATTGGGCAGGGGTACGAGCAGTACTTC
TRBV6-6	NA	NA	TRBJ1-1	CASSRPGARLEAFF	TGTGCCAGCAGTCGACCAGGGGCCCGCTTGGAAGCTTTCTTT
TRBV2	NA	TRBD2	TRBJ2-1	CASSPGLAGAYNEQFF	TGTGCCAGCAGCCCTGGACTAGCCGGAGCCTACAATGAGCAGTTCTTC
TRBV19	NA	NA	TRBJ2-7	CASSSGTPSSYEQYF	TGTGCCAGTAGCTCCGGGACACCAAGCTCCTACGAGCAGTACTTC
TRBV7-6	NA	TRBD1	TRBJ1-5	CASSRGTGSQPQHF	TGTGCCAGCAGCCGCGGGACAGGGAGTCAGCCCCAGCATTTT
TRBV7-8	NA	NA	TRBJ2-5	CASSLGRSNPRTQYF	TGTGCCAGCAGCTTGGGTCGGAGCAACCCAAGGACCCAGTACTTC
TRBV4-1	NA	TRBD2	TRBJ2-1	CASSELAAVTVSYNEQFF	TGCGCCAGCAGCGAACTAGCGGCAGTGACCGTCTCCTACAATGAGCAGTTCTTC
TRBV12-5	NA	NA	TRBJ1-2	CASGLVPRGNYGYTF	TGTGCTAGTGGTTTGGTACCTAGGGGGAACTATGGCTACACCTTC
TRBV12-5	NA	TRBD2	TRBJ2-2	CASGTLAGGNTGELFF	TGTGCTAGTGGTACCCTAGCGGGAGGGAACACCGGGGAGCTGTTTTTT
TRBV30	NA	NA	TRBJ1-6	CAWSVGRVSTGNSPLHF	TGTGCCTGGAGTGTGGGCAGGGTCTCGACGGGCAATTCACCCCTCCACTTT
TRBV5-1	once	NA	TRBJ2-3	CASSLYSTDTQYF	TGCGCCAGCAGCTTATACTCCACAGATACGCAGTATTTT
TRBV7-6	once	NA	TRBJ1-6	CASRQTGFLNSPLHF	TGTGCCAGCAGACAAACCGGGTTTCTTAATTCACCCCTCCACTTT
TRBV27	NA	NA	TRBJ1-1	CASSLRTEAFF	TGTGCCAGCAGTTTGAGGACTGAAGCTTTCTTT
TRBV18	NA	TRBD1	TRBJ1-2	CASSPDRAGQPIF	TGTGCCAGCTCACCTGACCGGGCGGGACAGCCCATCTTC
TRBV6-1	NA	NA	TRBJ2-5	CASRATRQETQYF	TGTGCCAGCAGGGCTACTAGGCAAGAGACCCAGTACTTC
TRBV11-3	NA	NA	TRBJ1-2	CASSSDSYGYTF	TGTGCCAGCAGCTCAGACAGCTATGGCTACACCTTC
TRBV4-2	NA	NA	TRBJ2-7	CASSQDLAGAIGHEQYF	TGTGCCAGCAGCCAAGATCTGGCGGGGGCGATCGGCCACGAGCAGTACTTC
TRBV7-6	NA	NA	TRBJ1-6	CASSLGSSYNSPLHF	TGTGCCAGCAGCTTAGGGAGCTCCTATAATTCACCCCTCCACTTT
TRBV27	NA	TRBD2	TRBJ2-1	CAISSGAYNEQFF	TGTGCCATCTCTAGCGGGGCCTACAATGAGCAGTTCTTC
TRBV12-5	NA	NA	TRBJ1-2	CASGPNGPGGGYTF	TGTGCTAGTGGTCCGAACGGACCCGGAGGGGGCTACACCTTC
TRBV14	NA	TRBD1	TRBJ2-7	CASSPGTGIEQYF	TGTGCCAGCAGCCCCGGGACAGGGATCGAGCAGTACTTC
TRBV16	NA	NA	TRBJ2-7	CASSQSLPPTPYEQYF	TGTGCCAGCAGCCAATCCCTACCGCCAACCCCCTACGAGCAGTACTTC
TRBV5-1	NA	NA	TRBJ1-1	CASSLRGVAFF	TGCGCCAGCAGCTTGCGCGGTGTGGCTTTCTTT